Listed here is a single T cell receptor beta chain. This record belongs to a study of blood T cell repertoires in COVID-19. Study-level background: The United States, Italy and Spain supplied acute and convalescent COVID-19 samples. Nucleic acid was either cDNA or gDNA, and it came from T cells, B-cell-depleted T cells, or PBMCs.

Per the authors' pipeline: Nucleated cell number was recorded as an estimate derived from reference gene primer amplification. Profiling relied on immunoSEQ multiplex PCR, and the TCRdb table lists in-frame clones only, not all of them. Clonal size and the V and J genes are those of that table, whereas D and trimming came from the DNA. Among roughly 240,000 clones listed, 86% were seen once. The germline V gene has CDR1 MNHEY and CDR2 SMNVEV (reference sequence). Germline trimming cut 5 bases from V and 6 bases from J; bases unmatched to any gene: 7. The CDR3 runs 14 residues. The TCR originated in a young man with active or convalescent COVID-19. This chain joins TRBV27 and TRBJ2-5, with 9 bases lining up with TRBD1. The sample consisted of peripheral blood. CDR3 residues: CASSTTGGEKTQYF. CDR3 nucleotide sequence: TGTGCCAGCAGTACAACAGGGGGCGAAAAGACCCAGTACTTC.